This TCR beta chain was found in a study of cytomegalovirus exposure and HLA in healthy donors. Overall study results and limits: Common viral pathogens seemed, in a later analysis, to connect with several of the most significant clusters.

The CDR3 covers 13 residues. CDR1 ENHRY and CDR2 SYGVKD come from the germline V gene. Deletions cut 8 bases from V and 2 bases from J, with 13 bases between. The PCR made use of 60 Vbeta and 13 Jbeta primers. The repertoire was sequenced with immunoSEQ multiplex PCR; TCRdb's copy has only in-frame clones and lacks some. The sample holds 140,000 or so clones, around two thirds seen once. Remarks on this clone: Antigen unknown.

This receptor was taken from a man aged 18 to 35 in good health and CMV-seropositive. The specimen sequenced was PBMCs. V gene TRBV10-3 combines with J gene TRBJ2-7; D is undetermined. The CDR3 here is CAISPEGAYEQYF. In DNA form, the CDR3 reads TGTGCCATCTCACCGGAAGGAGCCTACGAGCAGTACTTC.